The sequence of this T cell receptor beta chain was determined in a study of T-cell reconstitution after alpha-beta-depleted transplantation in children. Unique molecular identifiers tagged the TCRbeta library. One entry per CDR3 protein, called by TCRdb with MiXCR from the PCR reads. The sample includes some 300,000 distinct CDR3 sequences, about 9.4% seen only once; the top ten take approximately 2.3%. On this clonotype itself: A much larger clone lies one base from this, so it may be a read error.

Deletions cut 2 bases from V and 4 bases from J, with 16 bases between. CDR3 length: 16 residues. CDR1 is SGHVS and CDR2 is FQNEAQ in the germline V gene. The sample consisted of PBMCs from the stem cell graft donor, taken from the stem cell graft. This receptor was taken from a human donor who donated a stem cell graft to a child with acute lymphoblastic leukemia. V and J are TRBV7-8 and TRBJ2-3; weak D call: TRBD2 (7 bases). CDR3 sequence (DNA): TGTGCCAGCAGCTTACTGGGGAGGGGGTTGGCAGATACGCAGTATTTT. Protein product: CASSLLGRGLADTQYF.